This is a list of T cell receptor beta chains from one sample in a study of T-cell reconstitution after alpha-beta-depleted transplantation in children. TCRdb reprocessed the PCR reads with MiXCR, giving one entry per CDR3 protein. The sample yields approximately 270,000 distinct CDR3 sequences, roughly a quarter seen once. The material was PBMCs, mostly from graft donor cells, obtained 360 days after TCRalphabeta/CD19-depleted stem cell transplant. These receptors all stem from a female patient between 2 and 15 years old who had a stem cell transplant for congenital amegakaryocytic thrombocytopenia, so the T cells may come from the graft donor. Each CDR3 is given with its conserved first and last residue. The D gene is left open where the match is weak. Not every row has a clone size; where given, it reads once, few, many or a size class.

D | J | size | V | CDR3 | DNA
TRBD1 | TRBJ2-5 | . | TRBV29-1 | CSVGRTGGGETQYF | TGCAGCGTTGGGAGGACAGGGGGCGGAGAGACCCAGTACTTC
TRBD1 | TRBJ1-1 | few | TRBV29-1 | CSVVGQLNTEAFF | TGCAGCGTTGTGGGACAGTTAAACACTGAAGCTTTCTTT
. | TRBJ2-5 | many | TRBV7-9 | CASSTVGETQYF | TGTGCCAGCAGCACAGTTGGAGAGACCCAGTACTTC
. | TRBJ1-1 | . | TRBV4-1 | CASAGNWNTEAFF | TGCGCCAGCGCCGGGAACTGGAACACTGAAGCTTTCTTT
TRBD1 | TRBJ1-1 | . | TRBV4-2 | CASSQGDRENTEAFF | TGTGCCAGCAGCCAAGGCGACAGGGAGAACACTGAAGCTTTCTTT
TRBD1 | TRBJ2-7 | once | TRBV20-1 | CSGQGRARDEQYF | TGCAGTGGACAGGGGCGAGCTCGGGACGAGCAGTACTTC
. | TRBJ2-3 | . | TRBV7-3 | CASSPQAGRTDTQYF | TGTGCCAGCAGCCCACAGGCGGGGCGCACAGATACGCAGTATTTT
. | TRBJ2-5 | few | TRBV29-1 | CSVLYWGAEGQETQYF | TGCAGCGTTTTATACTGGGGGGCCGAAGGTCAAGAGACCCAGTACTTC
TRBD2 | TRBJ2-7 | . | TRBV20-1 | CSGIGPSGRYEQYF | TGCAGTGGGATCGGTCCTAGCGGGAGATACGAGCAGTACTTC
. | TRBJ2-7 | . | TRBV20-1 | CSAEGLYYEQYF | TGCAGTGCGGAAGGACTATACTACGAGCAGTACTTC
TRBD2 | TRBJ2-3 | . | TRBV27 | CASSLSKRGGIPTDTQYF | TGTGCCAGCAGTTTATCTAAGCGGGGGGGCATTCCCACAGATACGCAGTATTTT
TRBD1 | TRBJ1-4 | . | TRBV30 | CAWSVFKDRGPEKLFF | TGTGCCTGGAGTGTCTTCAAGGACAGGGGACCTGAAAAACTGTTTTTT
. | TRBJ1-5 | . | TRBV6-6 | CASSPGQPQHF | TGTGCCAGCAGCCCTGGACAGCCCCAGCATTTT
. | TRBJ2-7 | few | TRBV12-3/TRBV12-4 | CASSFGLRYEQYF | TGTGCCAGCAGTTTCGGGCTTCGATACGAGCAGTACTTC
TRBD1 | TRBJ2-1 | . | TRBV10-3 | CAISPSLIGQGRSYNEQFF | TGTGCCATCAGTCCTTCCCTGATAGGACAGGGGAGGTCCTACAATGAGCAGTTCTTC
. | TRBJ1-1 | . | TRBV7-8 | CASSLYRDLRTEAFF | TGTGCCAGCAGCTTATATAGGGATTTGCGCACTGAAGCTTTCTTT
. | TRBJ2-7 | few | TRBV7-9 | CASSFSWTAYEQYF | TGTGCCAGCAGCTTTTCCTGGACGGCCTACGAGCAGTACTTC
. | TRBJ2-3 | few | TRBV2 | CASSVEEASTDTQYF | TGTGCCAGCAGTGTTGAGGAGGCTAGCACAGATACGCAGTATTTT
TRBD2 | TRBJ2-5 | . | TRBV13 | CASSWGLAGGQETQYF | TGTGCCAGCAGCTGGGGACTAGCGGGAGGCCAAGAGACCCAGTACTTC
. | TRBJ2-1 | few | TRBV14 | CASSQVGVVWGKNEQFF | TGTGCCAGCAGCCAAGTCGGGGTGGTTTGGGGCAAAAATGAGCAGTTCTTC
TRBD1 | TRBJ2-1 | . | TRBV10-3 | CAINQDRTDEQFF | TGTGCCATCAACCAGGACAGGACCGATGAGCAGTTCTTC
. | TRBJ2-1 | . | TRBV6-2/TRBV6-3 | CASSLPIQTGRTYNEQFF | TGTGCCAGCAGTTTACCGATCCAGACAGGGAGGACCTACAATGAGCAGTTCTTC
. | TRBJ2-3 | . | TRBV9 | CASSVVWGSTDTQYF | TGTGCCAGCAGCGTAGTTTGGGGGTCCACAGATACGCAGTATTTT
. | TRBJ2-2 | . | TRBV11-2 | CASSLDYGVNTGELFF | TGTGCCAGCAGCTTAGATTACGGGGTGAACACCGGGGAGCTGTTTTTT
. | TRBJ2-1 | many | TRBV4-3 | CASSQEAVGEQFF | TGCGCCAGCAGCCAAGAAGCGGTTGGTGAGCAGTTCTTC
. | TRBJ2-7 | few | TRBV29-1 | CSVIHYPYEQYF | TGCAGCGTTATACACTATCCCTACGAGCAGTACTTC
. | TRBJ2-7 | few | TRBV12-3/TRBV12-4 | CASSPGIYYEQYF | TGTGCCAGCAGCCCCGGGATTTACTACGAGCAGTACTTC
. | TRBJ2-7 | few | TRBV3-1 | CASSQEGVGPFSGQYF | TGTGCCAGCAGCCAAGAAGGGGTCGGACCGTTCAGTGGGCAGTACTTC
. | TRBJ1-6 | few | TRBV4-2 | CASSHGTPSYNSPLHF | TGTGCCAGCAGCCACGGGACACCCTCCTATAATTCACCCCTCCACTTT
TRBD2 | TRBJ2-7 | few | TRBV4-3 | CASSQGQLAGVSYEQYF | TGCGCCAGCAGCCAAGGCCAACTAGCGGGAGTGTCCTACGAGCAGTACTTC
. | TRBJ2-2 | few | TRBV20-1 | CSAQSGGGWAGELFF | TGCAGTGCCCAGTCGGGTGGGGGATGGGCCGGGGAGCTGTTTTTT
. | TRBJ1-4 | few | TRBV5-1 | CASSRNQGGILFF | TGCGCCAGCAGCAGGAACCAGGGAGGTATTCTGTTTTTT
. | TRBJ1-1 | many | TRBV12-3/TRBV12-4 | CASSLGPSPGTEAFF | TGTGCCAGCAGTTTAGGTCCCTCCCCAGGCACTGAAGCTTTCTTT
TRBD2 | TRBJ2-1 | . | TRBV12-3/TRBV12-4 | CASSSGEGVYNEQFF | TGTGCCAGCAGTTCGGGGGAGGGAGTCTACAATGAGCAGTTCTTC
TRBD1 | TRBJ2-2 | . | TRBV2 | CASENTDMWGQGVTGELFF | TGTGCCAGCGAGAACACAGACATGTGGGGACAGGGTGTCACCGGGGAGCTGTTTTTT
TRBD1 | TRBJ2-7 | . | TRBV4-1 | CAGSQGQGSLYYEQYF | TGCGCCGGCAGCCAAGGACAGGGAAGCTTATACTACGAGCAGTACTTC
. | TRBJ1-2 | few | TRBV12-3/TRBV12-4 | CASSLLGYGYTF | TGTGCCAGCAGTTTACTAGGGTATGGCTACACCTTC